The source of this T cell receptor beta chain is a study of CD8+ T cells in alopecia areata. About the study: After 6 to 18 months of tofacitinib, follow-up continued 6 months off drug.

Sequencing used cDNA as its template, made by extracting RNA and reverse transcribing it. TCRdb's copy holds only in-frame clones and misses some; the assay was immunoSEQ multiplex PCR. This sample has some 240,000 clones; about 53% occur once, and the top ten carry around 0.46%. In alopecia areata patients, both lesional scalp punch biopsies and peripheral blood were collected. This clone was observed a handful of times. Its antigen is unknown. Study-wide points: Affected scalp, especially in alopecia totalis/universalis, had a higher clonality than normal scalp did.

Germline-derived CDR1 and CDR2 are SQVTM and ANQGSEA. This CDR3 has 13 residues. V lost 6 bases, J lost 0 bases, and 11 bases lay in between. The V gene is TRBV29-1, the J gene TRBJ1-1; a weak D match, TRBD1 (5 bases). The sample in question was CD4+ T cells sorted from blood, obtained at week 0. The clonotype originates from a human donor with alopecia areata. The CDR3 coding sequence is TGCAGCGTCAGACAGATCATGAACACTGAAGCTTTCTTT. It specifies CSVRQIMNTEAFF.